Listed here are 30 T cell receptor beta chains from one sample, sequenced in a study of molecular identifiers for immune sequencing clone quantification. TCRdb used MiXCR to reprocess the PCR reads, holding one entry per CDR3 protein. In the table there are 600,000 to 650,000 distinct CDR3 sequences, 15% to 20% of which are singletons. Sequencing was done on a sample of naive CD8+ T cells from blood, with Jurkat cell RNA spiked in. The sample's subset: FACS-sorted CD8+CD4-CCR7+CD45RA+ naive T cells. These receptors came from a human donor in good health. Some libraries in this study had Jurkat cell RNA spiked in.

The V and J genes are TRBV27 and TRBJ2-5; D is unresolved. This CDR3 has 13 residues. Between the trimmed V and J ends, which lost 3 bases and 5 bases, there was a span of 10 bases. Germline CDR1 and CDR2: MNHEY and SMNVEV (reference sequence). The CDR3 region is CASSFLDEETQYF. The CDR3 nucleotides are TGTGCCAGCAGTTTTTTAGACGAGGAGACCCAGTACTTC.

Of note for this clonotype: Germline is not matched at one junction end, which may reflect a read error. The V and J genes are TRBV2 and TRBJ1-2; D is possibly TRBD1 (5 bases). Germline CDR1 reads SNHLY; CDR2 reads FYNNEI. This CDR3 is 12 amino acids long. Here the CDR3 reads CASRDANYSYTF. The DNA of the CDR3 is TGTGCCAGCCGGGACGCTAACTATAGCTACACCTTC.

A note on this clonotype: The CDR3 ends on some other residue instead of the conserved phenylalanine or tryptophan, so this is likely a read error. The chain recombines TRBV6-5 with TRBJ1-6; 10 bases match TRBD1. Germline CDR1 and CDR2: MNHEY and SVGAGI. V was clipped by 2 bases and J by 6 bases; unmatched bases: 1. This CDR3 contains 15 residues. DNA for the CDR3: TGTGCCAGCAGTTACAGGACAGGGGGTAATTCACCCCTCCACTCT. Protein: CASSYRTGGNSPLHS.

This clonotype came up many times. This rearrangement joins TRBV20-1 to TRBJ2-2, with 8 bases aligning to TRBD2. Germline lookup yields CDR1 DFQATT and CDR2 SNEGSKA (reference sequence). The CDR3 has 15 residues. Germline trimming cut 0 bases from V and 6 bases from J; bases unmatched to any gene: 6. Here the CDR3 reads CSAREDSGIAGELFF. The CDR3 DNA follows: TGCAGTGCTAGAGAGGATAGCGGGATTGCCGGGGAGCTGTTTTTT.

This clonotype was observed at least ten times. The chain carries TRBV6-2 or TRBV6-3 and TRBJ2-7; D gene ambiguous. The V end was cut by 6 bases, the J end by 6 bases, with 9 bases between. This CDR3 region has 11 residues. CDR1 is MNHEY and CDR2 is SVGEGT in the germline V gene. The CDR3 sequence: CASRYSSEQYF. The CDR3 region has the DNA TGTGCCAGCAGGTATAGCTCCGAGCAGTACTTC.

This clonotype has more than one count but fewer than ten. V gene TRBV7-9 combines with J gene TRBJ2-1, with D tentatively TRBD1 (6 bases). This CDR3 is 17 amino acids long. CDR1 and CDR2 from the germline V gene are SEHNR and FQNEAQ (reference sequence). V lost 4 bases and J lost 0, with 16 bases in between. The CDR3 DNA follows: TGTGCCAGCAGCTCCCGGGCGGACAGAAGCTCCTACAATGAGCAGTTCTTC. This sequence encodes CASSSRADRSSYNEQFF.

Regarding this clonotype: A clone one base away is much larger, so this may be a read error. The chain employs TRBV27 and TRBJ2-7; 7 bases fit TRBD2. Per the germline V gene, CDR1 is MNHEY and CDR2 is SMNVEV (reference sequence). The CDR3 sequence is 13 residues long. CDR3 coding DNA: TGTACCAGCCGCGGGGGTCCGCCCTACGAGCAGTACTTC. This sequence encodes CTSRGGPPYEQYF.

With regard to this clonotype: The CDR3 end shows no conserved phenylalanine or tryptophan, and so a read error is likely. CDR3 nucleotides: TGTGCCAGCAGCGCCGGACAGGACTTATACAATCAGCCCCAGCATGTT. This translates into CASSAGQDLYNQPQHV. J is TRBJ1-5 and V is TRBV6-1, with 7 bases fitting TRBD1. There are 16 residues in the CDR3. The V gene end was trimmed by 6 bases and the J gene end by 3 bases; junction bases not matched to a gene: 11. Germline CDR1 is MNHNS and CDR2 is SASEGT.

This clonotype was seen more than once but under ten times. The chain joins TRBV19 to TRBJ1-5, with D maybe TRBD1 (5 bases). The CDR3 runs 15 residues. The germline gives CDR1 LNHDA, CDR2 SQIVND (reference sequence). V dropped 6 bases and J dropped 6 bases, with 18 bases sitting between them. CDR3 sequence (DNA): TGTGCCAGTAGCCACCTACCCGGGGACGGTCAGCCCCAGCATTTT. This encodes CASSHLPGDGQPQHF.

This clonotype was observed many times. The chain joins TRBV7-9 to TRBJ2-7; D possibly corresponds to TRBD1 (5 bases). With 4 bases removed from V and 0 bases from J, the gap between germline ends came to 13 bases. This CDR3 is 15 amino acids long. Germline CDR1 SEHNR, CDR2 FQNEAQ (reference sequence). CDR3 residues: CASSSPTADSYEQYF. The CDR3 DNA sequence: TGTGCCAGCAGCTCCCCGACAGCCGACTCCTACGAGCAGTACTTC.

In its sample, this clonotype was seen many times. The chain has TRBV20-1 and TRBJ1-1, with 8 bases fitting TRBD1. This CDR3 contains 13 residues. Germline V CDR1 and CDR2: DFQATT, SNEGSKA (reference sequence). The V and J ends lost 3 bases and 6 bases, in that order; junction bases with no gene match: 6. CDR3 sequence (DNA): TGCAGTGCTAGCGGACAGGGCTTCTCTGAAGCTTTCTTT. It codes for CSASGQGFSEAFF.

Many counts were recorded for this clonotype. V gene TRBV2 combines with J gene TRBJ1-1, with D unresolved. With 3 bases removed from V and 8 bases from J, the gap between germline ends came to 10 bases. The germline gives CDR1 SNHLY, CDR2 FYNNEI. The CDR3 length is 12 residues. The CDR3 DNA sequence: TGTGCCAGCAGTGAGGGGTCGAGGGAAGCTTTCTTT. This encodes CASSEGSREAFF.

As DNA, the CDR3 is TGTGCCAGCACCAAGTCGACGGGGGAACCAGATACGCAGTATTTT. Translated: CASTKSTGEPDTQYF. The gene calls are TRBV6-5 and TRBJ2-3; D is possibly TRBD2 (6 bases). CDR1 is MNHEY, CDR2 SVGAGI, per germline. CDR3 length: 15 amino acids. V was trimmed by 7 bases and J by 4 bases, leaving 18 bases between them.

This clonotype was recorded at least ten times. In DNA, the CDR3 is TGCGCCAGCAGCTTGACAGTCTCCCAAGAGACCCAGTACTTC. Amino acid sequence: CASSLTVSQETQYF. The chain employs TRBV5-1 and TRBJ2-5, with D hard to call. This CDR3 has 14 residues. Germline V gene sequence: CDR1 SGHRS, CDR2 YFSETQ. V dropped 1 base and J dropped 1 base, with 8 bases sitting between them.

As to this clonotype: Mismatch with germline at one junction end may stem from a read error. V gene TRBV27 combines with J gene TRBJ1-5; 7 positions match TRBD1. The CDR3 spans 12 residues. Germline V gene data show CDR1 as MNHEY and CDR2 as SMNVEV (reference sequence). The CDR3 coding sequence is TGTGCCAGCAGTCAGGGGGGTCAGCCCCAGCAGTTT. It specifies CASSQGGQPQQF.

This clonotype was seen a few times. V usage is TRBV10-3 and J usage is TRBJ2-7; D is possibly TRBD1 (5 bases). V was shortened by 5 bases and J by 3 bases, with 11 bases between the two germline ends. Germline CDR1 reads ENHRY; CDR2 reads SYGVKD. The CDR3 covers 13 residues. The CDR3, as DNA: TGTGCCATCAGTTCCTTAGACAGCTACGAGCAGTACTTC. Its protein is CAISSLDSYEQYF.

In regard to this clonotype: The CDR3 does not close with the conserved phenylalanine or tryptophan, likely indicating a read error. The chain employs TRBV7-9 and TRBJ2-1; TRBD1 might be the D (5 bases). The V gene's germline CDR1 is SEHNR and CDR2 FQNEAQ (reference sequence). The CDR3 runs 15 residues. DNA for the CDR3: TGTGCCAGCAGCTTAGGGACACGGAATTACAATGAACAGTTCCTC. It codes for CASSLGTRNYNEQFL.

This clonotype was picked up a small number of times. J is TRBJ2-2 and V is TRBV5-4, with D perhaps matching TRBD1 or TRBD2 (5 bases each). Germline V gene lookup returns CDR1 SGHNT and CDR2 YYREEE (reference sequence). Trimming shortened V by 3 bases and J by 0 bases, and 12 bases separated the two germline ends. CDR3 length equals 16 residues. For the CDR3, the DNA is TGTGCCAGCAGCTCCCGGGAAGGGGCGAACACCGGGGAGCTGTTTTTT. Translated, it gives CASSSREGANTGELFF.

CDR3 loop: CASREGPQLANTEAFF. The CDR3 DNA sequence: TGTGCCAGCAGGGAAGGACCCCAGCTCGCGAACACTGAAGCTTTCTTT. V gene TRBV6-2 or TRBV6-3 combines with J gene TRBJ1-1; D unclear. The CDR3 has 16 residues. Between the trimmed V and J ends, which lost 6 bases and 1 base, there was a span of 18 bases. CDR1 and CDR2 from the germline V gene are MNHEY and SVGEGT.

This clonotype was detected many times. This chain uses TRBV6-2 or TRBV6-3 with TRBJ2-5; no clear D. The CDR3 consists of 14 residues. Germline CDR1 and CDR2: MNHEY and SVGEGT. V lost 2 bases and J lost 2, with 9 bases in between. CDR3 amino acids: CASSYVQEQETQYF. The CDR3 DNA follows: TGTGCCAGCAGTTACGTTCAGGAACAAGAGACCCAGTACTTC.

In its sample, this clonotype was seen a few times. The rearrangement links TRBV20-1 to TRBJ2-7; TRBD2 agrees at 16 bases. Germline V gene lookup returns CDR1 DFQATT and CDR2 SNEGSKA (reference sequence). The CDR3 runs to 19 residues. J lost 2 bases, V lost 0 bases, and 10 bases had no gene match. The CDR3 region has the DNA TGCAGTGCTAGAGACCTGGGACTAGCGGGAGGGCCCTGGGCCTACGAGCAGTACTTC. Its protein is CSARDLGLAGGPWAYEQYF.

A note on this clonotype: The conserved closing phenylalanine or tryptophan is absent in this CDR3, likely reflecting a read error. This chain uses TRBV6-1 with TRBJ1-5, with D unresolved. The CDR3 totals 15 residues. Trimming left V 2 bases short and J 0 bases short, with 8 bases between. CDR1 is MNHNS and CDR2 is SASEGT in the germline V gene. DNA of the CDR3: TGTGCCAGCAGTGAAAGTTCGTATAGCAATCAGCCCCAGCATCTT. This sequence encodes CASSESSYSNQPQHL.

CDR3 nucleotide sequence: TGTGCCTGGAGTGTACCCCAGGGAGCGGCTGAAGCTTTCTTT. This codes for CAWSVPQGAAEAFF. The chain carries TRBV30 and TRBJ1-1; perhaps TRBD1 as D (5 bases). The CDR3 is 14 amino acids. The germline V and J ends were trimmed by 0 bases and 6 bases, with 14 bases remaining between them. Germline V gene sequence: CDR1 GTSNPN, CDR2 SVGIG (reference sequence).

This clonotype was picked up many times. The rearrangement uses TRBV7-2 and TRBJ2-5; TRBD2 aligns across 10 bases. From germline, CDR1 is SGHTA and CDR2 FQGNSA. CDR3 length: 17 amino acids. V lost 1 base to trimming and J lost 2 bases; unmatched junction nucleotides: 7. The CDR3 nucleotides read TGTGCCAGCAGCTTAGGTCTCGGACTAGCGGCGCAAGAGACCCAGTACTTC. Amino acids: CASSLGLGLAAQETQYF.

This clonotype was counted ten times or more. This chain connects TRBV7-9 to TRBJ1-1; tentatively, D is TRBD1 (6 bases). V lost 1 base to trimming and J lost 4 bases, with 13 bases between them. Germline assignment: CDR1 SEHNR and CDR2 FQNEAQ (reference sequence). The length of the CDR3 is 15 residues. Written as DNA, the CDR3 is TGTGCCAGCAGCTTAGAGTACAGGGTCGGCACTGAAGCTTTCTTT. Its protein product is CASSLEYRVGTEAFF.

This clonotype was recorded many times. The rearrangement links TRBV5-4 to TRBJ2-5; weak D call: TRBD2 (7 bases). From germline, CDR1 is SGHNT and CDR2 YYREEE (reference sequence). This CDR3 is 14 amino acids long. V was trimmed by 4 bases and J by 0 bases, leaving 10 bases between them. The CDR3 sequence is CASSGRDNQETQYF. The CDR3 DNA sequence: TGTGCCAGCAGCGGGAGGGACAACCAAGAGACCCAGTACTTC.

The chain links TRBV4-2 to TRBJ2-3; a possible D gene is TRBD2 (6 bases). V lost 3 bases and J 0 bases, leaving 19 bases between the germline ends. CDR1 and CDR2 (germline): LGHNA, YNFKEQ. The CDR3 extends over 18 amino acids. Written as DNA, the CDR3 is TGTGCCAGCAGCCAGAACGCGGGGCGTCCCCCTAGCACAGATACGCAGTATTTT. This translates into CASSQNAGRPPSTDTQYF.

Worth noting for this clonotype: No conserved phenylalanine or tryptophan is present at the end of the CDR3, so a read error is the likely explanation. The chain has TRBV20-1 and TRBJ2-5, with D possibly being TRBD1 (5 bases). The CDR3 is made up of 14 amino acids. Germline assignment: CDR1 DFQATT and CDR2 SNEGSKA (reference sequence). Trimming removed 5 bases at V and 4 bases at J, with 17 bases between. This CDR3 reads CSASDFRVGETQYL. The CDR3 nucleotides are TGCAGTGCTTCAGACTTCAGGGTTGGAGAGACCCAGTACCTC.

This clonotype was seen only a few times. V is TRBV6-2 or TRBV6-3 and J is TRBJ2-7; D is ambiguous. The length of the CDR3 is 12 residues. Germline values: CDR1 MNHEY, CDR2 SVGEGT. The germline V and J ends were trimmed by 3 bases and 7 bases, with 10 bases remaining between them. Here the CDR3 reads CASSYPPEEQYF. The CDR3 DNA sequence: TGTGCCAGCAGTTATCCACCAGAAGAGCAGTACTTC.

This clonotype was found many times. The chain links TRBV20-1 to TRBJ2-7; no reliable D call. Trimming took off 1 base at V and 4 bases at J, with 2 bases between the two ends. Germline V gene sequence: CDR1 DFQATT, CDR2 SNEGSKA (reference sequence). This CDR3 is 10 amino acids long. The CDR3 bases are TGCAGTGCTAGAGGGTACGAGCAGTACTTC. This codes for CSARGYEQYF.